This T cell receptor (beta chain) was observed in a study of blood T cells in healthy people across ages. General study results and limits: Higher diversity and more naive CD4+ cells were features of long-lived donors, compared to aged donors. Strong correlation was found linking TCR beta diversity to naive T cell percentage.

With a J-beta primer mix and a sample-barcoded 5' primer, a second PCR ran roughly 6 to 12 cycles. From the 5' RACE reads, TCRdb called clonotypes with MiXCR, one entry per CDR3 protein. The table has roughly 790,000 distinct CDR3 sequences, approximately 43% seen once. A remark on this clonotype: The antigen remains undetermined.

V lost 6 bases to trimming and J lost 4 bases; unmatched junction nucleotides: 8. CDR3 length: 15 amino acids. The germline gives CDR1 MNHEY, CDR2 SVGAGI. The sequenced material came from blood. The clonotype was recovered from a woman aged 55 to 70 in good health. The genes are TRBV6-5 and TRBJ2-1; TRBD1 matches 8 bases. In DNA form, the CDR3 reads TGTGCCAGCAGCATAGACAGGGGAGAATACAATGAGCAGTTCTTC. Its translation is CASSIDRGEYNEQFF.